The rows below give T cell receptor beta chains drawn from one sample of a study of glioma-infiltrating T cells after dendritic cell vaccination. Method: immunoSEQ multiplex PCR; TCRdb's copy keeps in-frame clones and lacks some. In the table there are roughly 100,000 clones, approximately 80% of which are singletons. This sample comprised blood, obtained before dendritic cell vaccination. Receptors were obtained from a human donor with glioblastoma. The CDR3 runs from the conserved cysteine through the conserved F or W. The D gene is left open where the match is weak. Where a row states a size, it is once, few, many or the class of an expanded clone; other rows omit it.

D | J | size | V | CDR3 | DNA
TRBD2 | TRBJ2-7 | once | TRBV7-9 | CASDPEEAGSYEQYF | TGTGCCAGCGACCCTGAGGAAGCGGGGTCCTACGAGCAGTACTTC
TRBD2 | TRBJ2-7 | . | TRBV6-1 | CASSDLAGGRYEQYF | TGTGCCAGCAGTGACCTAGCGGGGGGAAGATACGAGCAGTACTTC
. | TRBJ2-2 | few | TRBV10-3 | CAISGNQAENTGELFF | TGTGCCATCAGTGGCAACCAGGCAGAGAACACCGGGGAGCTGTTTTTT
. | TRBJ2-5 | . | TRBV6-1 | CASSESRVGTQYF | TGTGCCAGCAGTGAATCGAGGGTTGGGACCCAGTACTTC
. | TRBJ1-5 | few | TRBV5-6 | CASSHREGRGNQPQHF | TGTGCCAGCAGCCACCGGGAGGGTAGAGGCAATCAGCCCCAGCATTTT
. | TRBJ1-2 | . | TRBV5-1 | CASSVGNGNYGYTF | TGCGCCAGCAGCGTTGGTAACGGGAACTATGGCTACACCTTC
. | TRBJ2-1 | once | TRBV7-7 | CASSLATESSYNEQFF | TGTGCTAGCAGCTTAGCGACTGAGAGCTCCTACAATGAGCAGTTCTTC
. | TRBJ1-5 | . | TRBV6-6 | CATENREDSNQPQHF | TGTGCCACTGAAAACAGGGAAGATAGCAATCAGCCCCAGCATTTT
. | TRBJ1-5 | . | TRBV2 | CASRSGVSNQPQHF | TGTGCCAGCAGATCAGGGGTTAGCAATCAGCCCCAGCATTTT
. | TRBJ1-5 | . | TRBV10-2 | CASSESGGYSNQPQHF | TGCGCCAGCAGTGAGTCGGGGGGGTATAGCAATCAGCCCCAGCATTTT
. | TRBJ1-3 | . | TRBV5-6 | CASSLAASSGNTIYF | TGTGCCAGCAGCTTGGCCGCGTCCTCTGGAAACACCATATATTTT
. | TRBJ1-1 | . | TRBV6-5 | CASSYNREAFF | TGTGCCAGCAGTTACAACAGAGAAGCTTTCTTT
. | TRBJ2-2 | . | TRBV6-1 | CASSRQGRVGELFF | TGTGCCAGCAGTCGACAGGGGAGGGTCGGGGAGCTGTTTTTT
TRBD1 | TRBJ1-1 | . | TRBV4-2 | CASSQAVPQGGAPGTEAFF | TGTGCCAGCAGCCAAGCCGTTCCGCAAGGGGGCGCGCCGGGCACTGAAGCTTTCTTT
TRBD1 | TRBJ1-1 | . | TRBV9 | CASSPSGTEGTEAFF | TGTGCCAGCAGCCCCTCCGGGACAGAGGGCACTGAAGCTTTCTTT
. | TRBJ2-7 | . | TRBV10-3 | CAISTRGANLSYEQYF | TGTGCCATCAGTACCAGGGGTGCAAACCTCTCCTACGAGCAGTACTTC
. | TRBJ1-3 | . | TRBV28 | CASSFSGGSSGNTIYF | TGTGCCAGCAGTTTTAGCGGAGGCTCCTCTGGAAACACCATATATTTT